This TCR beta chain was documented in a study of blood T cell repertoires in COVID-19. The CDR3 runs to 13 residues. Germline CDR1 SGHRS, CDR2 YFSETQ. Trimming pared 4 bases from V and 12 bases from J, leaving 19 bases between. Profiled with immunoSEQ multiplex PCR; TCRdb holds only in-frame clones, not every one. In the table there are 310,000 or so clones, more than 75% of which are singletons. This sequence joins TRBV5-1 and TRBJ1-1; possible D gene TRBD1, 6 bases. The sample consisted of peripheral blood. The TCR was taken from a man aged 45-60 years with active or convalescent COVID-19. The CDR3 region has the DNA TGCGCCAGCAGCCTGGACCTAACAGGGAGACCTTTCTTT. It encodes CASSLDLTGRPFF.